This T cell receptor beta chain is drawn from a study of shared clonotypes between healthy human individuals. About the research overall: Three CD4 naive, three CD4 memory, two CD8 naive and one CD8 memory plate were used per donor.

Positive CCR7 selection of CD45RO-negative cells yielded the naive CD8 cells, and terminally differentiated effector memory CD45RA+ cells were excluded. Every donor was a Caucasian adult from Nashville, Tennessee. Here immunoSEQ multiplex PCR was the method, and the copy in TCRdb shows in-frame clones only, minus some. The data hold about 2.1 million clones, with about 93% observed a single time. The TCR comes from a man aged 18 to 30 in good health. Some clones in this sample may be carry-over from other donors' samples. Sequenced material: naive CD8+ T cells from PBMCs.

CDR3 protein: CASSPPGHRNTIYF. The CDR3 DNA reads TGTGCCAGCAGCCCCCCGGGACACAGAAACACCATATATTTT. The chain employs TRBV7-9 and TRBJ1-3; possible D gene TRBD1, 6 bases. V lost 5 bases and J 5 bases, leaving 13 bases between the germline ends. This CDR3 comprises 14 residues. The germline V gene has CDR1 SEHNR and CDR2 FQNEAQ (reference sequence).